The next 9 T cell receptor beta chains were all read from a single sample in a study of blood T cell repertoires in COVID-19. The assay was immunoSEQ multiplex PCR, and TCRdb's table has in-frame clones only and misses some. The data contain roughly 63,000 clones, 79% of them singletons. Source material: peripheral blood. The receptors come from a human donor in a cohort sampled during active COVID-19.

The CDR3 DNA reads as TGCGCCAGCAGCCAAGCTTTACGAGGGACTAACACTGAAGCTTTCTTT. Translation: CASSQALRGTNTEAFF. V is TRBV4-3 and J is TRBJ1-1, with D tentatively TRBD1 (5 bases). V was clipped by 1 base and J by 2 bases, with 14 bases between them. The CDR3 sequence is 16 residues long. CDR1 is LGHNA, CDR2 YSLEER, per germline.

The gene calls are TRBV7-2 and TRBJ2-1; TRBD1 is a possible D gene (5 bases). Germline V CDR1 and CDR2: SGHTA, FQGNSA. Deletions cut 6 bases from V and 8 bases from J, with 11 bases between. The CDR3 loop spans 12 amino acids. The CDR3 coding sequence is TGTGCCAGCAGTCCGCAGGGCGATGAGCAGTTCTTC. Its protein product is CASSPQGDEQFF.

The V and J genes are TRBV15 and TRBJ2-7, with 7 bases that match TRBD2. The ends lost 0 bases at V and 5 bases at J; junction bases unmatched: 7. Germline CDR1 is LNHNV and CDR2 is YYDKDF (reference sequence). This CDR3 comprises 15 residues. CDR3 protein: CATSRDRAGVDEQYF. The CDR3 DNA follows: TGTGCCACCAGCAGAGATCGTGCGGGAGTCGACGAGCAGTACTTC.

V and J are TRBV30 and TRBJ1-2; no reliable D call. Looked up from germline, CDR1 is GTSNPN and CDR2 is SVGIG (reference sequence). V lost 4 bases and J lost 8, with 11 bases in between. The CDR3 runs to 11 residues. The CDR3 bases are TGTGCCTGGAATGGCGCGGGGGGCTACACCTTC. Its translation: CAWNGAGGYTF.

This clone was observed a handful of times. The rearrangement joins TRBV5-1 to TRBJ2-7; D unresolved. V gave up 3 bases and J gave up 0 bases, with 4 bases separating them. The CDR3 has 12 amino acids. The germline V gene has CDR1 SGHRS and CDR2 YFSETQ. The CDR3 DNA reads TGCGCCAGCAGCTCCAGCTCCTACGAGCAGTACTTC. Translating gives CASSSSSYEQYF. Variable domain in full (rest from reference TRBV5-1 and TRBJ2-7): KAGVTQTPRYLIKTRGQQVTLSCSPISGHRSVSWYQQTPGQGLQFLFEYFSETQRNKGNFPGRFSGRQFSNSRSEMNVSTLELGDSALYLCASSSSSYEQYFGPGTRLTVT.

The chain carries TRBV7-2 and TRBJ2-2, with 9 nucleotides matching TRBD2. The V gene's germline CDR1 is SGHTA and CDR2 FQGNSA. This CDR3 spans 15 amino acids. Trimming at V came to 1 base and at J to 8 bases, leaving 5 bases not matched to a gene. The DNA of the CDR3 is TGTGCCAGCAGCTTAGTTTCTAGCGGGATAGGGGAGCTGTTTTTT. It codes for CASSLVSSGIGELFF.

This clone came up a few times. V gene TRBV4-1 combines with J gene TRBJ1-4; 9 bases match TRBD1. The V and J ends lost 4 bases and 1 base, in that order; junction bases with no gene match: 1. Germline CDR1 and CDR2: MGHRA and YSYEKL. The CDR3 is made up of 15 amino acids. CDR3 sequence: CASSRGQGTNEKLFF. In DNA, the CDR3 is TGCGCCAGCAGCCGGGGACAGGGAACTAATGAAAAACTGTTTTTT.

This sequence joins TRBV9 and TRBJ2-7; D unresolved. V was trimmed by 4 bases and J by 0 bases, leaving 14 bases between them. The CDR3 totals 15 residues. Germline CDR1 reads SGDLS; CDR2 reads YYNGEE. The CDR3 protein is CASSPQALSSYEQYF. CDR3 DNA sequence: TGTGCCAGCAGCCCTCAGGCTCTTAGCTCCTACGAGCAGTACTTC.

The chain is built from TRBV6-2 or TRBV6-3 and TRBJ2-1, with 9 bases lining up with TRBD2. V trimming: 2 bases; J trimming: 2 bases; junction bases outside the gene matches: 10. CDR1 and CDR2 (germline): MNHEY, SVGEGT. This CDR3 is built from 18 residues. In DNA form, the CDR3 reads TGTGCCAGCAGTTACCTGCCCCGGGGCGGGAGGGCCTACAATGAGCAGTTCTTC. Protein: CASSYLPRGGRAYNEQFF.